The 27 T cell receptor beta chains below all came from one sample that was sequenced in a study of T cells after yellow fever vaccination. TCRdb used MiXCR to reprocess the 5' RACE reads, holding one entry per CDR3 protein. The data hold around 360,000 distinct CDR3 sequences, with approximately 10% observed a single time. Sequencing was performed on PBMCs, taken on the day of the first yellow fever vaccination. These receptors were collected from a man aged 18 to 30 who received the YFV17D yellow fever vaccine.

The gene calls are TRBV18 and TRBJ2-1; D possibly corresponds to TRBD1 (6 bases). Germline V gene sequence: CDR1 KGHSH, CDR2 LQKENI. The CDR3 has 15 residues. Trimming removed 0 bases at V and 10 bases at J, with 16 bases between. CDR3: CASSPPSLGAGEQFF. In DNA form, the CDR3 reads TGTGCCAGCTCACCACCGTCCCTGGGGGCAGGGGAGCAGTTCTTC.

This clonotype was detected only a few times. The chain links TRBV6-2 or TRBV6-3 to TRBJ1-4; D call uncertain. Germline V lookup: CDR1 MNHEY, CDR2 SVGEGT. This CDR3 has 21 amino acids. Trimming left V 0 bases short and J 0 bases short, with 23 bases between. The CDR3 nucleotides read TGTGCCAGCAGTTACTCGTGCCTGTTCGCCTGCGTTACTGCAACTAATGAAAAACTGTTTTTT. This encodes CASSYSCLFACVTATNEKLFF.

This clonotype was seen a few times. The genes are TRBV7-9 and TRBJ2-3; D not resolved. CDR1 and CDR2 from the germline V gene are SEHNR and FQNEAQ (reference sequence). The CDR3 length is 13 residues. V lost 5 bases, J lost 2 bases, and 8 bases lay in between. As DNA, the CDR3 is TGTGCCAGCAGCCAGGACCCCACAGATACGCAGTATTTT. It yields the protein CASSQDPTDTQYF.

This clonotype was counted between two and nine times. The chain couples TRBV7-8 to TRBJ1-1; TRBD1 matches at 7 bases. The CDR3 runs 13 residues. Germline V gene lookup returns CDR1 SGHVS and CDR2 FQNEAQ. Trimming removed 0 bases from V and 8 bases from J; junction bases left unmatched: 3. This CDR3 reads CASSLAMDREAFF. For the CDR3, the DNA is TGTGCCAGCAGCTTAGCGATGGACAGGGAAGCTTTCTTT.

The CDR3 DNA sequence: TGTGCCAGCAGCTTAGCGGGCGGATCAGCTTTCTTT. It specifies CASSLAGGSAFF. This chain connects TRBV11-2 to TRBJ1-1, with D unclear. Trimming cost V 1 base and J 10 bases, with 10 bases left between them. Germline CDR1 and CDR2: SGHAT and FQNNGV. There are 12 residues in the CDR3. Drawing the rest from reference TRBV11-2 and TRBJ1-1, the complete variable domain is EAGVAQSPRYKIIEKRQSVAFWCNPISGHATLYWYQQILGQGPKLLIQFQNNGVVDDSQLPKDRFSAERLKGVDSTLKIQPAKLEDSAVYLCASSLAGGSAFFGQGTRLTVV.

The chain employs TRBV7-2 and TRBJ2-4, with D uncertain. Germline V gives CDR1 SGHTA, CDR2 FQGNSA. The CDR3 has 14 residues. V was trimmed by 2 bases and J by 7 bases, leaving 12 bases between them. The CDR3 sequence is CASSLSNPRNIQYF. In DNA form, the CDR3 reads TGTGCCAGCAGCTTATCCAACCCGAGGAACATTCAGTACTTC.

The V gene is TRBV12-3 or TRBV12-4, the J gene TRBJ2-1; D may correspond to TRBD1 or TRBD2 (7 bases each). V was shortened by 4 bases and J by 3 bases, with 22 bases between the two germline ends. The CDR3 runs to 18 residues. For the CDR3, the DNA is TGTGCCAGCAGTTCTAGGGGGGGAACAGGGGCGTACTACAATGAGCAGTTCTTC. Protein sequence: CASSSRGGTGAYYNEQFF.

This clonotype was observed a few times. The chain employs TRBV20-1 and TRBJ2-5; 9 bases are a match to TRBD1. The CDR3 has 14 amino acids. Germline CDR1 DFQATT, CDR2 SNEGSKA (reference sequence). V was pared by 5 bases and J by 4 bases, with 8 bases of the junction left unmatched. CDR3 amino acids: CSAYNRGRGETQYF. CDR3 nucleotide sequence: TGCAGTGCTTATAACAGGGGGCGGGGAGAGACCCAGTACTTC.

The genes are TRBV7-9 and TRBJ1-1, with 7 bases lining up with TRBD1. The V segment lost 5 bases and the J segment 0 bases; nucleotides outside the gene matches: 6. The CDR3 contains 15 residues. Germline V lookup: CDR1 SEHNR, CDR2 FQNEAQ (reference sequence). CDR3 amino acids: CASSERQGMNTEAFF. The CDR3 region has the DNA TGTGCCAGCAGCGAAAGACAGGGAATGAACACTGAAGCTTTCTTT.

This clonotype was detected only a few times. No conserved phenylalanine or tryptophan ends this CDR3, so it is likely a read error. This chain uses TRBV3-1 with TRBJ1-6; no definite D call. Trimming took off 0 bases at V and 7 bases at J, with 10 bases between the two ends. The germline V gene has CDR1 LGHDT and CDR2 YNNKEL (reference sequence). CDR3 length: 15 residues. CDR3 in amino acids: CASSQDIQRNSPLHL. The CDR3 DNA follows: TGTGCCAGCAGCCAAGATATACAGCGAAATTCACCCCTCCACCTT.

V gene TRBV5-1 combines with J gene TRBJ1-6; TRBD1 agrees at 7 bases. Germline V gene sequence: CDR1 SGHRS, CDR2 YFSETQ. The ends lost 0 bases at V and 5 bases at J; junction bases unmatched: 8. The CDR3 has 17 residues. The CDR3 sequence: CASSLGGQAKNNSPLHF. CDR3 sequence (DNA): TGCGCCAGCAGCTTGGGCGGACAGGCTAAGAATAATTCACCCCTCCACTTT. Together with reference TRBV5-1 and TRBJ1-6, the CDR3 gives the full variable domain: KAGVTQTPRYLIKTRGQQVTLSCSPISGHRSVSWYQQTPGQGLQFLFEYFSETQRNKGNFPGRFSGRQFSNSRSEMNVSTLELGDSALYLCASSLGGQAKNNSPLHFGNGTRLTVT.

This clonotype has a handful of counts. The chain couples TRBV6-2 or TRBV6-3 to TRBJ1-6; the D is unclear. The CDR3 has 16 residues. Between the trimmed V and J ends, which lost 6 bases and 4 bases, there was a span of 16 bases. The germline CDR1 and CDR2 sequences are MNHEY and SVGEGT. DNA of the CDR3: TGTGCCAGCAGATTTAGGAGCGACGCTTATAATTCACCCCTCCACTTT. Its protein is CASRFRSDAYNSPLHF.

This sequence joins TRBV6-5 and TRBJ2-7; D gene unclear. Trimming pared 2 bases from V and 7 bases from J, leaving 6 bases between. The CDR3 is made up of 11 amino acids. Germline V gene sequence: CDR1 MNHEY, CDR2 SVGAGI. The CDR3 DNA reads TGTGCCAGCAGTTACAACGGGGAGCAGTACTTC. Its protein product is CASSYNGEQYF.

This clonotype showed up just a few times. The chain couples TRBV18 to TRBJ2-6, with D maybe TRBD2 (6 bases). The CDR3 runs 16 residues. Germline lookup yields CDR1 KGHSH and CDR2 LQKENI. V lost 1 base to trimming and J lost 4 bases, with 11 bases between them. CDR3 nucleotide sequence: TGTGCCAGCTCACCACTTAGCGGTGCCGGGGCCAACGTCCTGACTTTC. Translating it yields CASSPLSGAGANVLTF.

Here the CDR3 DNA reads TGCGCCAGCAGCTTGGCCAGCGAGCGGGGGATGAGCACAGATACGCAGTATTTT. Translation: CASSLASERGMSTDTQYF. The chain couples TRBV5-1 to TRBJ2-3, with TRBD2 identical over 8 bases. The V and J ends lost 0 bases and 0 bases, in that order; junction bases with no gene match: 9. CDR3 size: 18 residues. CDR1 and CDR2 (germline): SGHRS, YFSETQ.

A few counts support this clonotype. The chain recombines TRBV24-1 with TRBJ1-2; D possibly corresponds to TRBD1 (5 bases). This CDR3 has 13 amino acids. V was shortened by 0 bases and J by 7 bases, with 8 bases between the two germline ends. Germline CDR1 KGHDR, CDR2 SFDVKD. The CDR3 DNA is TGTGCCACCAGTGATTTGCAGGGATTTGGCTACACCTTC. Amino acid sequence: CATSDLQGFGYTF.

The genes are TRBV7-6 and TRBJ1-5; D ambiguous. V dropped 0 bases and J dropped 8 bases, with 8 bases sitting between them. Per the germline V gene, CDR1 is SGHVS and CDR2 is FNYEAQ. This CDR3 region has 13 residues. CDR3 nucleotide sequence: TGTGCCAGCAGCTTAGCGTTTTCTGAGCCCCAGCATTTT. Translation gives CASSLAFSEPQHF. Together with reference TRBV7-6 and TRBJ1-5, the CDR3 gives the full variable domain: GAGVSQSPRYKVTKRGQDVALRCDPISGHVSLYWYRQALGQGPEFLTYFNYEAQQDKSGLPNDRFSAERPEGSISTLTIQRTEQRDSAMYRCASSLAFSEPQHFGDGTRLSIL.

This chain connects TRBV7-3 to TRBJ2-3; D is ambiguous. Deletions cut 5 bases from V and 0 bases from J, with 9 bases between. The germline gives CDR1 SGHTA, CDR2 FQGTGA. The length of the CDR3 is 14 residues. CDR3 loop: CASSPLTSTDTQYF. Here the CDR3 DNA reads TGTGCCAGCAGCCCCCTTACTAGCACAGATACGCAGTATTTT.

The J gene is TRBJ1-5, the V gene TRBV19; tentative D call: TRBD1 (5 bases). V lost 3 bases, J lost 1 base, and 10 bases lay in between. From germline, CDR1 is LNHDA and CDR2 SQIVND (reference sequence). This CDR3 is 15 amino acids long. The CDR3 sequence is CASSMGWGSNQPQHF. The CDR3 DNA sequence: TGTGCCAGTAGTATGGGGTGGGGGAGCAATCAGCCCCAGCATTTT.

This clonotype has ten or more counts. The chain recombines TRBV5-1 with TRBJ2-5; the D is unclear. The CDR3 consists of 13 residues. V shed 4 bases and J shed 5 bases, with 12 bases lying between them. Germline CDR1 reads SGHRS; CDR2 reads YFSETQ. The CDR3 DNA sequence: TGCGCCAGCAGCCCCGCTGGCAGGGAGACCCAGTACTTC. Protein sequence: CASSPAGRETQYF.

Only a few counts were recorded for this clonotype. V usage is TRBV7-2 and J usage is TRBJ1-6; D is uncertain. V lost 0 bases and J 6 bases, leaving 12 bases between the germline ends. CDR1 and CDR2 (germline): SGHTA, FQGNSA. The CDR3 is 16 residues long. CDR3 amino acids: CASSLAGVWGNSPLHF. CDR3 DNA: TGTGCCAGCAGCTTAGCCGGGGTTTGGGGTAATTCACCCCTCCACTTT.

The rearrangement uses TRBV24-1 and TRBJ2-1; 8 positions match TRBD2. The CDR3 extends over 15 amino acids. Germline V gene lookup returns CDR1 KGHDR and CDR2 SFDVKD. With V trimmed by 3 bases and J by 5 bases, 5 bases remained unmatched. The CDR3 nucleotides read TGTGCCACCAGTGATCGGCGGGGGGCCCACAATGAGCAGTTCTTC. Protein sequence: CATSDRRGAHNEQFF.

The genes are TRBV4-3 and TRBJ1-2; D is perhaps TRBD1 (5 bases). CDR3 length: 15 residues. Germline V CDR1 and CDR2: LGHNA, YSLEER. Deletions cut 1 base from V and 4 bases from J, with 13 bases between. This chain's CDR3 is CASSQGLGDPYGYTF. The CDR3 coding sequence is TGCGCCAGCAGCCAAGGGTTGGGGGACCCCTATGGCTACACCTTC.

This clonotype was observed at least ten times. The V gene is TRBV20-1, the J gene TRBJ2-1; D is unclear. Germline CDR1 is DFQATT and CDR2 is SNEGSKA (reference sequence). Trimming removed 6 bases from V and 9 bases from J, with 12 bases in between. The CDR3 extends over 11 amino acids. DNA of the CDR3: TGCAGTGCAGCTACGACGGCTGAGCAGTTCTTC. Protein product: CSAATTAEQFF.

This clonotype was detected ten times or more. V is TRBV5-1 and J is TRBJ2-1, with 8 bases matching TRBD2. From germline, CDR1 is SGHRS and CDR2 YFSETQ. The CDR3 extends over 14 amino acids. The V segment lost 3 bases and the J segment 9 bases; nucleotides outside the gene matches: 8. The CDR3 region is CASSSPGLEAEQFF. In DNA, the CDR3 is TGCGCCAGCAGCTCTCCGGGACTAGAGGCTGAGCAGTTCTTC.

This clonotype was found many times. J is TRBJ2-3 and V is TRBV9; 10 nucleotides align to TRBD2. This CDR3 is built from 16 residues. From germline, CDR1 is SGDLS and CDR2 YYNGEE. V lost 3 bases, J lost 2 bases, and 6 bases stayed unmatched. CDR3 in DNA: TGTGCCAGCAGCGCCGCAGCGGGGGGGCACACAGATACGCAGTATTTT. Translated: CASSAAAGGHTDTQYF.

The genes are TRBV5-6 and TRBJ2-4; no definite D call. From germline, CDR1 is SGHDT and CDR2 YYEEEE. The V gene lost 1 base and the J gene lost 4 bases, with 12 bases spanning the gap. CDR3 length: 15 residues. The CDR3 DNA reads TGTGCCAGCAGCTTGACACAGACGATAAAAAACATTCAGTACTTC. This gives the protein CASSLTQTIKNIQYF.